These 15 T cell receptor beta chains were all obtained from the same sample, sequenced in a study of blood T cell repertoires in COVID-19. Profiling relied on immunoSEQ multiplex PCR, and the TCRdb table lists in-frame clones only, not all of them. The sample lists 650,000 to 800,000 clones, 70% to 90% occurring once. The sample taken for sequencing was peripheral blood. Receptor source: a young woman with acute or convalescent COVID-19.

This chain uses TRBV5-4 with TRBJ1-2; no firm D call. The CDR3 has 12 amino acids. V lost 7 bases, J lost 8 bases, and 15 bases lay in between. Germline V gene data show CDR1 as SGHNT and CDR2 as YYREEE (reference sequence). The CDR3 loop reads CASGSISSGYTF. The DNA for the CDR3 is TGTGCCAGCGGCAGCATCTCTAGCGGCTACACCTTC.

The V gene is TRBV19, the J gene TRBJ2-7; possible D gene TRBD1, 6 bases. Looked up from germline, CDR1 is LNHDA and CDR2 is SQIVND (reference sequence). The CDR3 length is 14 residues. V gave up 4 bases and J gave up 5 bases, with 15 bases separating them. The CDR3: CASSTKGGGDEQYF. CDR3 bases: TGTGCCAGTAGTACTAAAGGGGGTGGAGACGAGCAGTACTTC.

The chain combines TRBV18 with TRBJ2-7; D call uncertain. Trimming removed 6 bases at V and 3 bases at J, with 12 bases between. Per the germline V gene, CDR1 is KGHSH and CDR2 is LQKENI. The CDR3 totals 13 residues. For the CDR3, the DNA is TGTGCCAGCTCCCCCAGTCCCTTCTACGAGCAGTACTTC. It yields the protein CASSPSPFYEQYF.

This rearrangement joins TRBV30 to TRBJ2-7, with TRBD1 identical over 8 bases. J lost 6 bases, V lost 3 bases, and 10 bases had no gene match. Germline V gene data show CDR1 as GTSNPN and CDR2 as SVGIG (reference sequence). The CDR3 totals 14 residues. This CDR3 is CAWSRGQDLGEQYF. The CDR3 nucleotides read TGTGCCTGGAGCCGGGGACAGGACCTCGGCGAGCAGTACTTC.

The V call is TRBV7-7, the J call TRBJ2-5; the D gene is possibly TRBD2 (6 bases). The length of the CDR3 is 17 residues. Germline lookup yields CDR1 SSHAT and CDR2 FNYEAQ (reference sequence). The germline V and J ends were trimmed by 5 bases and 2 bases, with 21 bases remaining between them. CDR3 amino acids: CASSLSLAGTGQETQYF. CDR3 DNA sequence: TGTGCCAGCAGCCTGTCCCTTGCGGGGACGGGGCAAGAGACCCAGTACTTC.

This clone was seen once. The rearrangement uses TRBV2 and TRBJ2-1, with D possibly matching TRBD2 (5 bases). The CDR3 contains 13 residues. Germline CDR1 is SNHLY and CDR2 is FYNNEI. V was pared by 6 bases and J by 3 bases, with 9 bases between. CDR3 in DNA: TGTGCCAGCAGAGCCACTAGCTACAATGAGCAGTTCTTC. This codes for CASRATSYNEQFF.

CDR3 DNA sequence: TGCGCCAGCAGCCACAGAGCGGGGGGGCTTGAGACCCAGTACTTC. Translated, it gives CASSHRAGGLETQYF. This chain uses TRBV4-1 with TRBJ2-5; TRBD2 matches at 10 bases. After removal of 3 bases from V and 5 bases from J, the junction contained 6 bases not matched to a gene. Germline assignment: CDR1 MGHRA and CDR2 YSYEKL. The CDR3 totals 15 residues.

This clone was counted once. This sequence joins TRBV21-1 and TRBJ2-7; TRBD1 reflects the table's D call only, with no check against the DNA. TRBV21-1 counts as a pseudogene. The CDR3 sequence is 12 residues long. CDR3 amino acids: CASSTANYEQYF. The CDR3 DNA follows: TGTGCCAGCAGTACAGCTAACTACGAGCAGTACTTC.

The chain is built from TRBV7-8 and TRBJ2-3, with TRBD2 identical over 8 bases. Germline lookup yields CDR1 SGHVS and CDR2 FQNEAQ. V dropped 5 bases and J dropped 2; count of bases not matched to a gene: 3. The CDR3 runs 14 residues. The DNA of the CDR3 is TGTGCCAGCAGCCGCGGGGGGACCACAGATACGCAGTATTTT. Residues: CASSRGGTTDTQYF.

This rearrangement joins TRBV9 to TRBJ1-1; 9 bases are a match to TRBD1. CDR1 and CDR2 from the germline V gene are SGDLS and YYNGEE. The CDR3 loop spans 15 amino acids. The trim removed 3 bases at V and 5 bases at J, leaving 8 bases unmatched. CDR3 loop: CASSASGQGETEAFF. The CDR3 DNA follows: TGTGCCAGCAGCGCTTCGGGACAGGGTGAAACTGAAGCTTTCTTT.

V and J are TRBV27 and TRBJ2-3, with TRBD1 matching 8 bases. The junction had 9 bases not matched to a gene; V was cut back by 6 bases and J by 1 base. CDR3 size: 16 residues. The germline V gene encodes CDR1 MNHEY and CDR2 SMNVEV (reference sequence). The CDR3 spells CASSPGTGWGTDTQYF. The DNA of the CDR3 is TGTGCCAGCAGCCCAGGGACAGGCTGGGGCACAGATACGCAGTATTTT.

The rearrangement links TRBV7-8 to TRBJ1-3; D is ambiguous. Trimming cost V 1 base and J 0 bases, with 13 bases left between them. The CDR3 covers 17 residues. Germline assignment: CDR1 SGHVS and CDR2 FQNEAQ. The CDR3 region has the DNA TGTGCCAGCAGCTTAGGCAGGATACCAACCTCTGGAAACACCATATATTTT. Its protein product is CASSLGRIPTSGNTIYF.

This chain connects TRBV2 to TRBJ2-3, with a tentative D call TRBD1 (5 bases). Germline V gene data show CDR1 as SNHLY and CDR2 as FYNNEI. This CDR3 region has 12 residues. V dropped 8 bases and J dropped 4 bases, with 10 bases sitting between them. DNA of the CDR3: TGTGCCAGCGGGGCTAGGGCAGATACGCAGTATTTT. Translated, it gives CASGARADTQYF.

The chain links TRBV12-5 to TRBJ2-1; 14 nucleotides match TRBD2. This CDR3 contains 17 residues. J was trimmed by 7 bases and V by 6 bases; bases with no gene match: 11. CDR1 is LGHNT, CDR2 FRNRAP, per germline. The CDR3 DNA sequence: TGTGCTAGTGGCTCGACTAGCGGGGGGGATGAGGTGAATGAGCAGTTCTTC. Translation gives CASGSTSGGDEVNEQFF.

This clone was observed once. V and J are TRBV5-1 and TRBJ2-1, with 8 nucleotides matching TRBD2. V gave up 4 bases and J gave up 6 bases; unmatched junction bases: 15. Germline loops: CDR1 SGHRS, CDR2 YFSETQ. This CDR3 is 17 amino acids long. The CDR3 is CASSGQPGLVSPNEQFF. The CDR3 nucleotides read TGCGCCAGCAGCGGCCAACCGGGACTAGTCTCCCCCAATGAGCAGTTCTTC.